One TCR beta chain is described in this entry. As yet, its antigen is unknown. The entry originates in a study of blood T cells in healthy people across ages. Study outcomes and limitations: The study lacked donor CMV status, which possibly confounded expanded clonotype changes.

Using a J-beta primer mix together with a sample-barcoded 5' primer, a second PCR was run for roughly 7 to 11 cycles. TCRdb reprocessed the 5' RACE reads via MiXCR and lists one record per CDR3 protein. Found here are fewer than 2,000,000 distinct CDR3 sequences, about 32% of them singletons; the top ten hold approximately 10%. The source is a woman in her 30s in good health. The sequenced sample was blood.

CDR3: CASSVPPSHNRGRGYTF. In nucleotides, the CDR3 is TGTGCCAGCAGTGTGCCCCCATCCCACAACAGGGGGCGCGGCTACACCTTC. The J gene is TRBJ1-2, the V gene TRBV25-1; 9 positions match TRBD1. The junction had 17 bases not matched to a gene; V was cut back by 4 bases and J by 8 bases. From germline, CDR1 is MGHDK and CDR2 SYGVNS. The CDR3 is made up of 17 amino acids.